A single sample is the source of the 26 T cell receptor beta chains below, sequenced in a study of cytomegalovirus exposure and HLA in healthy donors. Amplification used 60 Vbeta primers and 13 Jbeta primers. Here immunoSEQ multiplex PCR was the method, and the copy in TCRdb shows in-frame clones only, minus some. This table has 130,000 to 150,000 clones, less than 85% appearing once. Sequences were obtained from PBMCs. These receptors originate from a man aged 35 to 55 in good health and CMV-seropositive.

The genes are TRBV7-6 and TRBJ2-2; possible D gene TRBD2, 5 bases. Germline CDR1 reads SGHVS; CDR2 reads FNYEAQ. The CDR3 runs to 15 residues. Trimming cost V 1 base and J 3 bases, with 9 bases left between them. The CDR3 DNA reads TGTGCCAGCAGCTTAGGAGCGAGGGACACCGGGGAGCTGTTTTTT. The encoded protein is CASSLGARDTGELFF.

J is TRBJ1-1 and V is TRBV4-3; 11 nucleotides align to TRBD1. The CDR3 spans 18 residues. Germline V gene lookup returns CDR1 LGHNA and CDR2 YSLEER. The junction had 11 bases not matched to a gene; V was cut back by 4 bases and J by 1 base. The CDR3 DNA reads TGCGCCAGCAGCCCCAAATTCGGACAGGGGGCGCGGAACACTGAAGCTTTCTTT. This codes for CASSPKFGQGARNTEAFF.

This clone was seen just once. The chain joins TRBV18 to TRBJ1-1, with TRBD1 identical over 8 bases. Trimming at V came to 3 bases and at J to 0 bases, leaving 12 bases not matched to a gene. Germline assignment: CDR1 KGHSH and CDR2 LQKENI. CDR3 length: 18 residues. The CDR3 reads CASSPPGRTGRLNTEAFF. CDR3 bases: TGTGCCAGCTCACCCCCTGGGAGGACAGGGAGGCTGAACACTGAAGCTTTCTTT.

V and J are TRBV29-1 and TRBJ2-1, with 10 bases lining up with TRBD2. Germline V gives CDR1 SQVTM, CDR2 ANQGSEA. The J segment lost 8 bases and the V segment lost 4 bases, leaving 5 bases of the junction unmatched. There are 13 residues in the CDR3. CDR3 region: CSVGEGLADEQFF. CDR3 bases: TGCAGCGTTGGTGAAGGACTAGCGGATGAGCAGTTCTTC.

V is TRBV5-1 and J is TRBJ1-2; D is unresolved. Germline V lookup: CDR1 SGHRS, CDR2 YFSETQ. The CDR3 length is 13 residues. Trimming shortened V by 0 bases and J by 8 bases, and 11 bases separated the two germline ends. Here the CDR3 DNA reads TGCGCCAGCAGCTTGGTCGGGGTCGGCGGCTACACCTTC. It specifies CASSLVGVGGYTF.

The chain is built from TRBV29-1 and TRBJ1-1; 7 bases are shared with TRBD1. V lost 4 bases to trimming and J lost 7 bases; unmatched junction nucleotides: 6. The CDR3 runs to 12 residues. Germline values: CDR1 SQVTM, CDR2 ANQGSEA. The CDR3 protein is CSVVGTALEAFF. The CDR3 region has the DNA TGCAGCGTTGTTGGGACAGCCCTTGAAGCTTTCTTT.

This clone was detected a few times. This chain connects TRBV6-5 to TRBJ1-1; D is ambiguous. V was trimmed by 4 bases and J by 3 bases, leaving 12 bases between them. The CDR3 sequence is 14 residues long. The V gene's germline CDR1 is MNHEY and CDR2 SVGAGI. The DNA of the CDR3 is TGTGCCAGCAGTTCCACTTCAGAGGACACTGAAGCTTTCTTT. Translating gives CASSSTSEDTEAFF.

This clone was detected only once. Other DNA sequences in this sample translate to the same CDR3. The chain combines TRBV9 with TRBJ2-7, with D maybe TRBD1 (6 bases). Trimming stripped 3 bases from V and 3 bases from J, with 10 bases between. The CDR3 sequence is 13 residues long. Per germline, CDR1 SGDLS and CDR2 YYNGEE. The CDR3: CASSGQGSYEQYF. CDR3 nucleotide sequence: TGTGCCAGCAGCGGTCAGGGGAGCTACGAGCAGTACTTC.

The rearrangement links TRBV5-1 to TRBJ2-3; 9 nucleotides align to TRBD2. The CDR3 consists of 18 residues. The ends lost 4 bases at V and 2 bases at J; junction bases unmatched: 14. Germline-derived CDR1 and CDR2 are SGHRS and YFSETQ. The CDR3: CASSTRGPAGGPTDTQYF. The CDR3 bases are TGCGCCAGCAGCACCCGAGGACCAGCGGGGGGCCCCACAGATACGCAGTATTTT. Filled out from reference TRBV5-1 and TRBJ2-3, the complete variable domain reads KAGVTQTPRYLIKTRGQQVTLSCSPISGHRSVSWYQQTPGQGLQFLFEYFSETQRNKGNFPGRFSGRQFSNSRSEMNVSTLELGDSALYLCASSTRGPAGGPTDTQYFGPGTRLTVL.

V usage is TRBV6-5 and J usage is TRBJ2-1, with TRBD2 matching over 8 bases. The trim removed 0 bases at V and 14 bases at J, leaving 9 bases unmatched. The germline gives CDR1 MNHEY, CDR2 SVGAGI. The CDR3 has 14 residues. Written as DNA, the CDR3 is TGTGCCAGCAGTTACTCGAGTAACGGACTAGCTGAGTTCTTC. Protein sequence: CASSYSSNGLAEFF.

The genes are TRBV28 and TRBJ1-1; 7 nucleotides align to TRBD1. CDR1 is MDHEN and CDR2 is SYDVKM in the germline V gene. This CDR3 has 15 amino acids. With 8 bases clipped from V and 4 bases from J, the junction kept 13 bases outside the gene matches. CDR3 nucleotides: TGTGCCAGCCACGAGGGGGCGCGTTGGGGCACTGAAGCTTTCTTT. It is translated as CASHEGARWGTEAFF.

As concerns this clone: Other DNA sequences in this sample translate to the same CDR3. The J gene is TRBJ2-7, the V gene TRBV5-1; 8 bases map to TRBD1. Trimming removed 4 bases from V and 2 bases from J; junction bases left unmatched: 5. This CDR3 is 14 amino acids long. Germline V lookup: CDR1 SGHRS, CDR2 YFSETQ. Written as DNA, the CDR3 is TGCGCCAGCAGCCTCGGACAGGGAGCCTACGAGCAGTACTTC. Translated: CASSLGQGAYEQYF.

V is TRBV6-5 and J is TRBJ2-7; 7 positions match TRBD1. The CDR3 spans 13 residues. Germline V gene data show CDR1 as MNHEY and CDR2 as SVGAGI. V lost 6 bases, J lost 10 bases, and 12 bases stayed unmatched. The CDR3 is CASRLQGSSVQYF. DNA for the CDR3: TGTGCCAGCAGACTACAGGGGTCTTCGGTACAGTACTTC.

The chain combines TRBV30 with TRBJ2-7, with 9 bases that match TRBD1. In germline, CDR1 is GTSNPN, CDR2 SVGIG (reference sequence). This CDR3 region has 15 residues. V gave up 1 base and J gave up 3 bases; unmatched junction bases: 7. The CDR3: CAWSGAPTGGYEQYF. The CDR3, as DNA: TGTGCCTGGAGTGGGGCCCCGACAGGGGGCTACGAGCAGTACTTC.

This clone was detected once. The genes are TRBV7-8 and TRBJ1-2; 7 bases match TRBD1. V trimming: 5 bases; J trimming: 0 bases; junction bases outside the gene matches: 9. The CDR3 is made up of 16 amino acids. Germline V lookup: CDR1 SGHVS, CDR2 FQNEAQ. CDR3 sequence reads: CASSDFNRGANYGYTF. The CDR3 DNA is TGTGCCAGCAGCGATTTCAACAGGGGAGCTAACTATGGCTACACCTTC.

In this sample, this clone turned up once. The CDR3 DNA reads TGTGCCTGTCACCGAAGGCGGACTGAAGCCTACGAGCAGTACTTC. Translating it yields CACHRRRTEAYEQYF. This chain connects TRBV30 to TRBJ2-7; tentative D call: TRBD2 (5 bases). CDR3 size: 15 residues. Trimming took off 6 bases at V and 2 bases at J, with 20 bases between the two ends. CDR1 is GTSNPN, CDR2 SVGIG, per germline (reference sequence). The variable domain in full, with the rest retrieved from reference TRBV30 and TRBJ2-7, is SQTIHQWPATLVQPVGSPLSLECTVEGTSNPNLYWYRQAAGRGLQLLFYSVGIGQISSEVPQNLSASRPQDRQFILSSKKLLLSDSGFYLCACHRRRTEAYEQYFGPGTRLTVT.

The chain recombines TRBV4-1 with TRBJ2-1; possible D gene TRBD2, 6 bases. Between the trimmed V and J ends, which lost 0 bases and 8 bases, there was a span of 11 bases. The germline CDR1 and CDR2 sequences are MGHRA and YSYEKL. This CDR3 has 14 residues. The CDR3 DNA sequence: TGCGCCAGCAGCCAAGACTTTTGGGAGGATGAGCAGTTCTTC. It codes for CASSQDFWEDEQFF.

J is TRBJ2-3 and V is TRBV27; maybe TRBD2 (5 bases). Germline V CDR1 and CDR2: MNHEY, SMNVEV (reference sequence). The V gene lost 2 bases and the J gene lost 3 bases, with 15 bases spanning the gap. The CDR3 covers 16 residues. CDR3 sequence: CASSLGVTTGTDTQYF. The DNA of the CDR3 is TGTGCCAGCAGTTTAGGTGTGACTACGGGGACAGATACGCAGTATTTT.

The sample holds one count of this clone. This chain connects TRBV18 to TRBJ2-1; a possible D gene is TRBD1 (5 bases). V dropped 0 bases and J dropped 4 bases, with 10 bases sitting between them. This CDR3 is built from 15 residues. From germline, CDR1 is KGHSH and CDR2 LQKENI. The CDR3 sequence is CASSPPLGLYNEQFF. The DNA of the CDR3 is TGTGCCAGCTCACCACCGCTGGGGCTATACAATGAGCAGTTCTTC.

The V and J genes are TRBV4-3 and TRBJ2-2, with D unresolved. The V gene's germline CDR1 is LGHNA and CDR2 YSLEER. This CDR3 is 15 amino acids long. V was clipped by 1 base and J by 6 bases, with 12 bases between them. CDR3 bases: TGCGCCAGCAGCCAAGGGGCCGCAACGGCCGGGGAGCTGTTTTTT. It yields the protein CASSQGAATAGELFF.

This rearrangement joins TRBV23-1 to TRBJ1-2, with TRBD1 matching over 8 bases. TRBV23-1 is sorted into the ORF group, with uncertain function. V was clipped by 5 bases and J by 4 bases; unmatched bases: 6. This CDR3 contains 14 residues. CDR3 loop: CASSGRGHGYGYTF. DNA for the CDR3: TGCGCCAGCAGTGGCAGGGGGCATGGCTATGGCTACACCTTC.

The chain joins TRBV5-1 to TRBJ1-1; D is perhaps TRBD1 (5 bases). CDR1 and CDR2 (germline): SGHRS, YFSETQ. Trimming removed 0 bases at V and 6 bases at J, with 12 bases between. This CDR3 is 14 amino acids long. CDR3 sequence (DNA): TGCGCCAGCAGCTTGGTGGGGGGACTATCTGAAGCTTTCTTT. Its protein is CASSLVGGLSEAFF.

J is TRBJ2-3 and V is TRBV5-4; 13 positions match TRBD2. From germline, CDR1 is SGHNT and CDR2 YYREEE (reference sequence). This CDR3 spans 16 amino acids. The junction had 7 bases not matched to a gene; V was cut back by 4 bases and J by 5 bases. The CDR3 region has the DNA TGTGCCAGCAGCCCACTAGCGGGGGGGCAGGGAGATACGCAGTATTTT. Its translation is CASSPLAGGQGDTQYF.

V is TRBV5-1 and J is TRBJ1-2, with D unclear. The V end was cut by 0 bases, the J end by 7 bases, with 16 bases between. This CDR3 region has 15 residues. Germline values: CDR1 SGHRS, CDR2 YFSETQ. The CDR3 bases are TGCGCCAGCAGCTTGGCCTTGCGGGGTATTGGTGGCTACACCTTC. Translating gives CASSLALRGIGGYTF. Together with reference TRBV5-1 and TRBJ1-2, the CDR3 gives the full variable domain: KAGVTQTPRYLIKTRGQQVTLSCSPISGHRSVSWYQQTPGQGLQFLFEYFSETQRNKGNFPGRFSGRQFSNSRSEMNVSTLELGDSALYLCASSLALRGIGGYTFGSGTRLTVV.

The chain carries TRBV29-1 and TRBJ2-2; a possible D gene is TRBD2 (8 bases). Germline V gene data show CDR1 as SQVTM and CDR2 as ANQGSEA. V lost 7 bases, J lost 7 bases, and 22 bases lay in between. The CDR3 has 15 amino acids. CDR3 in amino acids: CSAEGAGGSNGELFF. The DNA of the CDR3 is TGCAGCGCCGAGGGGGCGGGGGGATCCAACGGGGAGCTGTTTTTT.

The rearrangement links TRBV9 to TRBJ2-1, with 9 positions matching TRBD2. V lost 4 bases and J lost 9; bases outside the gene matches: 17. This CDR3 contains 17 residues. CDR1 is SGDLS, CDR2 YYNGEE, per germline. In DNA, the CDR3 is TGTGCCAGCAGCCCACGGGTCACCGGGACTAGCTTTGGTGAGCAGTTCTTC. Its translation: CASSPRVTGTSFGEQFF.